These 16 T cell receptor beta chains were sequenced from one sample in a study of response to subunit inactivated influenza vaccine. A single record per CDR3 protein comes from TCRdb applying MiXCR to the RT-PCR reads. The sample includes about 500,000 distinct CDR3 sequences, more than 15% of them seen just once. This specimen consisted of CD4+ T cells sorted from PBMCs, obtained around 25 months after vaccination. The receptor source for this set is a man aged 45 to 70 who received an inactivated influenza vaccine.

This clonotype was detected a few times. J is TRBJ2-1 and V is TRBV20-1, with no clear D. Per germline, CDR1 DFQATT and CDR2 SNEGSKA (reference sequence). This CDR3 region has 16 residues. Trimming took 4 bases from V and 6 from J, leaving 22 bases between them. CDR3 in DNA: TGCAGTGCTACGCTCCTTGGTCCCGGGCGGTCCAATGAGCAGTTCTTC. Amino acid sequence: CSATLLGPGRSNEQFF.

The rearrangement joins TRBV7-8 to TRBJ2-1; 9 bases match TRBD2. Trimming removed 3 bases from V and 1 base from J; junction bases left unmatched: 4. The CDR3 extends over 16 amino acids. Germline loops: CDR1 SGHVS, CDR2 FQNEAQ. The CDR3 nucleotides are TGTGCCAGCAGCTTTAGCGGGGGCTCTTCCTACAATGAGCAGTTCTTC. The encoded protein is CASSFSGGSSYNEQFF.

The chain is built from TRBV6-5 and TRBJ2-4; TRBD2 matches 8 bases. The germline gives CDR1 MNHEY, CDR2 SVGAGI. The CDR3 runs 19 residues. V shed 4 bases, J shed 0 bases, and the junction held 14 bases outside the gene matches. Here the CDR3 DNA reads TGTGCCAGCAGTTCCCGGGAGGGCCGCGGCCCCCTAGCCAAAAACATTCAGTACTTC. Residues: CASSSREGRGPLAKNIQYF.

This clonotype was counted a few times. This rearrangement joins TRBV29-1 to TRBJ2-3; D is uncertain. Trimming pared 6 bases from V and 0 bases from J, leaving 10 bases between. This CDR3 comprises 13 residues. Germline lookup yields CDR1 SQVTM and CDR2 ANQGSEA. The CDR3 region has the DNA TGCAGCGTGCCGGGCCCGAGCACAGATACGCAGTATTTT. Translating it yields CSVPGPSTDTQYF.

The CDR3 sequence: CASSSFKTEAFF. In nucleotides, the CDR3 is TGTGCCAGCAGTTCGTTTAAAACCGAAGCTTTCTTT. V usage is TRBV6-2 or TRBV6-3 and J usage is TRBJ1-1; D ambiguous. CDR1 is MNHEY, CDR2 SVGEGT, per germline. The V gene lost 4 bases and the J gene lost 8 bases, with 11 bases spanning the gap. CDR3 length equals 12 residues.

The chain links TRBV7-2 to TRBJ1-6; 7 bases align to TRBD1. Germline V lookup: CDR1 SGHTA, CDR2 FQGNSA. The CDR3 spans 13 residues. Germline trimming cut 5 bases from V and 10 bases from J; bases unmatched to any gene: 5. This CDR3 reads CASSPLQGSPLHF. DNA of the CDR3: TGTGCCAGCAGCCCGCTACAGGGGTCACCCCTCCACTTT.

V usage is TRBV6-1 and J usage is TRBJ2-5; TRBD1 is a possible D gene (6 bases). The CDR3 length is 14 residues. The germline CDR1 and CDR2 sequences are MNHNS and SASEGT. Trimming removed 6 bases from V and 5 bases from J, with 16 bases in between. This CDR3 is CASRPNRDGETQYF. CDR3 sequence (DNA): TGTGCCAGCAGGCCTAACAGGGATGGCGAGACCCAGTACTTC.

The chain is built from TRBV20-1 and TRBJ1-3; 9 positions match TRBD1. Germline CDR1 reads DFQATT; CDR2 reads SNEGSKA (reference sequence). V gave up 4 bases and J gave up 0 bases; unmatched junction bases: 7. The CDR3 covers 16 residues. This CDR3 reads CSATDRGAFSGNTIYF. The CDR3 DNA reads TGCAGTGCTACGGACAGGGGCGCCTTCTCTGGAAACACCATATATTTT.

This clonotype was recorded a few times. The chain combines TRBV12-3 or TRBV12-4 with TRBJ1-5; no firm D call. This CDR3 is 14 amino acids long. The germline V and J ends were trimmed by 5 bases and 1 base, with 9 bases remaining between them. CDR3 sequence (DNA): TGTGCCAGCAGTGCTACAGAGAGCAATCAGCCCCAGCATTTT. It specifies CASSATESNQPQHF.

This sequence joins TRBV28 and TRBJ2-6, with a tentative D call TRBD1 (5 bases). The CDR3 loop spans 16 amino acids. Germline V gene data show CDR1 as MDHEN and CDR2 as SYDVKM. The ends were cut back, 6 bases at V and 0 bases at J, with 12 bases in the middle. CDR3 in amino acids: CASSLFRGSGANVLTF. The DNA of the CDR3 is TGTGCCAGCAGCCTCTTTAGGGGCTCTGGGGCCAACGTCCTGACTTTC.

This clonotype turned up a few times. The chain combines TRBV15 with TRBJ2-3, with 7 bases lining up with TRBD2. The trim removed 0 bases at V and 4 bases at J, leaving 4 bases unmatched. The CDR3 is 15 residues long. The V gene's germline CDR1 is LNHNV and CDR2 YYDKDF (reference sequence). CDR3 amino acids: CATSREAGRADTQYF. The DNA for the CDR3 is TGTGCCACCAGCAGAGAGGCGGGGAGGGCAGATACGCAGTATTTT.

V gene TRBV3-1 combines with J gene TRBJ1-5; 9 bases line up with TRBD1. Per the germline V gene, CDR1 is LGHDT and CDR2 is YNNKEL (reference sequence). With V trimmed by 4 bases and J by 7 bases, 8 bases remained unmatched. The CDR3 loop spans 15 amino acids. Here the CDR3 DNA reads TGTGCCAGCAGCCCTACAGGGGGCCCCCCCCAGCCCCAGCATTTT. This codes for CASSPTGGPPQPQHF.

The chain couples TRBV28 to TRBJ2-1; tentatively, D is TRBD1 (6 bases). Trimming pared 1 base from V and 8 bases from J, leaving 18 bases between. The CDR3 runs to 16 residues. CDR1 MDHEN and CDR2 SYDVKM come from the germline V gene. The CDR3 loop reads CASSLLSRGAFDEQFF. CDR3 nucleotide sequence: TGTGCCAGCAGTTTATTGTCCAGGGGCGCCTTCGATGAGCAGTTCTTC.

The sample holds a few counts of this clonotype. Here the CDR3 DNA reads TGTGCCATCAGTGGGTGGGAGACCAACGGGGAGCTGTTTTTT. Its translation: CAISGWETNGELFF. The chain is built from TRBV10-3 and TRBJ2-2; TRBD2 might be the D (5 bases). Germline V gene sequence: CDR1 ENHRY, CDR2 SYGVKD. The length of the CDR3 is 14 residues. Between the trimmed V and J ends, which lost 4 bases and 7 bases, there was a span of 13 bases.

The chain joins TRBV4-3 to TRBJ2-1, with D tentatively TRBD1 (6 bases). V lost 7 bases and J 5 bases, leaving 12 bases between the germline ends. CDR1 is LGHNA, CDR2 YSLEER, per germline. This CDR3 region has 13 residues. The CDR3 sequence: CASNLTGDNEQFF. The CDR3 region has the DNA TGCGCCAGCAACCTGACAGGAGACAATGAGCAGTTCTTC.

This clonotype occurred many times. J is TRBJ2-1 and V is TRBV24-1; 7 bases line up with TRBD1. Germline CDR1 and CDR2: KGHDR and SFDVKD. There are 16 residues in the CDR3. J lost 8 bases, V lost 4 bases, and 13 bases had no gene match. As DNA, the CDR3 is TGTGCCACCAGTGAGCCTAGAGGTGACAGGGCGGATGAGCAGTTCTTC. Protein: CATSEPRGDRADEQFF.